This TCR beta chain was retrieved from a study of blood T cell repertoires in COVID-19. Study context: The cDNA or gDNA used as material had been derived from T cells, B-cell-depleted T cells, or PBMCs.

This CDR3 spans 15 amino acids. Germline lookup yields CDR1 SGHRS and CDR2 YFSETQ. Trimming cost V 2 bases and J 8 bases; bases outside gene matches: 12. Produced via immunoSEQ multiplex PCR; TCRdb's table is partial and in-frame only. The sample has fewer than 110,000 clones, 85% to 90% seen once; the top ten hold about 3.5%. This clonotype was obtained from a human donor in a cohort sampled during active COVID-19. The chain uses TRBV5-1 and TRBJ1-2; TRBD1 matches at 7 bases. The sample taken for sequencing was peripheral blood. The DNA for the CDR3 is TGCGCCAGCAGCTTAACGGGAGACAGGGCGCGGGGCTACACCTTC. Its translation: CASSLTGDRARGYTF.